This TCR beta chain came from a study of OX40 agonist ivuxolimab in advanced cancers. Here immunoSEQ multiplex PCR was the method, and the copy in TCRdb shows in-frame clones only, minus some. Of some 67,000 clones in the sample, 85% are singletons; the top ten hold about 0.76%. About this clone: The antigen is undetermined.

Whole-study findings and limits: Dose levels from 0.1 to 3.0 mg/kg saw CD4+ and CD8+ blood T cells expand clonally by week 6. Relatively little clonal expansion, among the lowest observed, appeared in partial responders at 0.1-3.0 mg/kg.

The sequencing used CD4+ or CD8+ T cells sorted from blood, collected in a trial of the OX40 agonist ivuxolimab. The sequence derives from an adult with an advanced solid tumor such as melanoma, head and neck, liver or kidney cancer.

In nucleotides, the CDR3 is TGTGCCAGCAGTCCCGGATGGGCGGGAGATACGCAGTATTTT. Encoded protein: CASSPGWAGDTQYF. The V and J genes are TRBV6-6 and TRBJ2-3; a weak D match, TRBD2 (5 bases). Looked up from germline, CDR1 is MNHNY and CDR2 is SVGAGI (reference sequence). There are 14 residues in the CDR3. V was cut by 5 bases and J by 5 bases, with 14 bases left in between.